The sequence of this TCR beta chain was determined in a study of blood T cell repertoires in COVID-19. In the study's own analysis: Amplification from reference gene primers served as the basis for estimated nucleated cell counts. Repertoires were generated with immunoSEQ multiplex PCR, while TCRdb's copy carries only in-frame clones and drops some. The V and J calls and the clone size are those of that table, but D and trimming were determined from the DNA. The sample holds around 270,000 clones; approximately 87% are singletons and the top ten take less than 3%. This clone has only one observation. The CDR3 length is 13 residues. CDR1 is SGHTA and CDR2 is FQGNSA in the germline V gene. Trimming removed 3 bases at V and 0 bases at J, with 5 bases between.

Sequencing was performed on peripheral blood. The J gene is TRBJ1-1, the V gene TRBV7-2; D remains unclear. The source is a woman in her fifties or sixties with acute or convalescent COVID-19. CDR3 sequence reads: CASSLRMNTEAFF. The CDR3 nucleotides read TGTGCCAGCAGCTTGCGAATGAACACTGAAGCTTTCTTT.